This TCR beta chain emerged from a study of OX40 agonist ivuxolimab in advanced cancers. The overall study: An agonistic anti-OX40 (CD134) antibody, ivuxolimab, was used to treat the patients.

General study points: Blood T cells, both CD4+ and CD8+, expanded clonally by week 6 at 0.1 to 3.0 mg/kg. Not determined was the antigen specificity of the expanded peripheral T cells. Among some nonresponders, normalized T-cell clonal expansion was also low.

This table comes from immunoSEQ multiplex PCR, and its TCRdb copy is limited to in-frame clones, with some not included. Of roughly 77,000 clones listed, 80% to 95% are singletons. Details on this clone: Its antigen remains unidentified.

V lost 6 bases to trimming and J lost 7 bases, with 18 bases between them. The CDR3 sequence is 15 residues long. The germline CDR1 and CDR2 sequences are SGHVS and FQNEAQ. This chain links TRBV7-8 with TRBJ1-4; a weak D match, TRBD1 (5 bases). This TCR derives from an adult with an advanced solid tumor such as melanoma, head and neck, liver or kidney cancer. The sequenced sample was CD4+ or CD8+ T cells sorted from blood, obtained in a trial of the OX40 agonist ivuxolimab. Here the CDR3 DNA reads TGTGCCAGCAGTTACCTAACCGGGGCGCTTGAAAAACTGTTTTTT. Protein sequence: CASSYLTGALEKLFF.